The 22 T cell receptor beta chains given below trace back to one sample, sequenced in a study of PD-1 blockade in mismatch repair-deficient tumors (dated by TCRdb to 2016 to 2017). The sample's time point label, decoded: peripheral blood 12 weeks after first pembrolizumab dose. The protocol used for the library was the immunoSEQ multiplex PCR assay. TCRdb provides this immuneACCESS table in a form limited to in-frame rearrangements. Some clones are lacking; in checked studies, under half of them reflect an unresolved V gene, and why the rest are absent is not known. Counted in this sample were about 84,000 clones; 81% of them appeared once. Roughly 2.7% of the sample rests with the top ten. Sequenced material: peripheral blood, taken 12 weeks after starting pembrolizumab. The receptors originated from an adult with mismatch repair-deficient cancer.

The J gene is TRBJ2-1, the V gene TRBV11-3; unclear D gene. This CDR3 spans 15 amino acids. With 5 bases removed from V and 0 bases from J, the gap between germline ends came to 11 bases. In germline, CDR1 is SGHNT, CDR2 YENEEA. The CDR3, as DNA: TGTGCCAGCAGCCAAATATTAAACTCCTACAATGAGCAGTTCTTC. Translation gives CASSQILNSYNEQFF.

This chain links TRBV6-5 with TRBJ2-1, with D uncertain. Trimming removed 4 bases from V and 6 bases from J, with 10 bases in between. Per germline, CDR1 MNHEY and CDR2 SVGAGI. This CDR3 comprises 13 residues. CDR3 DNA: TGTGCCAGCAGTTCAAAAGGCGGCAATGAGCAGTTCTTC. Amino acid sequence: CASSSKGGNEQFF.

The V gene is TRBV5-1, the J gene TRBJ2-3, with D unresolved. The V end lost 2 bases, the J end lost 2 bases, and 9 bases lay between the germline ends. Germline CDR1 reads SGHRS; CDR2 reads YFSETQ. There are 14 residues in the CDR3. Here the CDR3 DNA reads TGCGCCAGCAGCTTAGAGAGTCCCACAGATACGCAGTATTTT. Amino acids: CASSLESPTDTQYF.

This chain uses TRBV7-2 with TRBJ2-3, with D uncertain. With 4 bases removed from V and 0 bases from J, the gap between germline ends came to 8 bases. Per the germline V gene, CDR1 is SGHTA and CDR2 is FQGNSA. CDR3 length equals 14 residues. In nucleotides, the CDR3 is TGTGCCAGCAGCTCCAGGATCAGCACAGATACGCAGTATTTT. Protein sequence: CASSSRISTDTQYF.

This clone was detected only once. The chain is built from TRBV6-5 and TRBJ2-5; D possibly corresponds to TRBD1 (6 bases). The germline V and J ends were trimmed by 5 bases and 5 bases, with 15 bases remaining between them. The CDR3 has 14 amino acids. In germline, CDR1 is MNHEY, CDR2 SVGAGI. The CDR3 loop is CASSPTGWMETQYF. The CDR3 DNA reads TGTGCCAGCAGTCCTACAGGGTGGATGGAGACCCAGTACTTC.

The chain employs TRBV30 and TRBJ2-7; D unclear. Trimming removed 2 bases at V and 5 bases at J, with 13 bases between. CDR1 is GTSNPN, CDR2 SVGIG, per germline (reference sequence). The CDR3 runs to 13 residues. The chain's CDR3 is CAWSRLFVHEQYF. The CDR3 DNA follows: TGTGCCTGGAGTAGGTTGTTCGTCCACGAGCAGTACTTC.

J is TRBJ2-7 and V is TRBV5-4; 12 nucleotides line up with TRBD2. CDR1 is SGHNT, CDR2 YYREEE, per germline (reference sequence). J lost 0 bases, V lost 4 bases, and 8 bases had no gene match. The CDR3 has 17 residues. The CDR3 is CASSQTPGLAGSYEQYF. CDR3 DNA: TGTGCCAGCAGCCAGACTCCGGGACTAGCGGGCTCCTACGAGCAGTACTTC.

This sequence joins TRBV4-3 and TRBJ2-6, with 10 nucleotides matching TRBD2. V was pared by 1 base and J by 0 bases, with 6 bases of the junction left unmatched. Germline CDR1 and CDR2: LGHNA and YSLEER. The CDR3 consists of 19 residues. CDR3 residues: CASSQGLAGRNSGANVLTF. CDR3 bases: TGCGCCAGCAGCCAAGGACTAGCGGGTAGGAACTCTGGGGCCAACGTCCTGACTTTC.

The chain recombines TRBV9 with TRBJ2-3; 7 nucleotides align to TRBD2. The trim removed 4 bases at V and 6 bases at J, leaving 2 bases unmatched. The germline V gene has CDR1 SGDLS and CDR2 YYNGEE. The CDR3 spans 12 residues. As DNA, the CDR3 is TGTGCCAGCAGCCCGCGGGGGGATACGCAGTATTTT. It specifies CASSPRGDTQYF.

This clone came up a few times. The chain combines TRBV10-2 with TRBJ2-5; TRBD1 matches 11 bases. Losses at the gene ends were 5 bases for V and 5 bases for J; bases not matched to a gene: 7. The CDR3 has 15 residues. Germline V gives CDR1 WSHSY, CDR2 SAAADI. The CDR3 DNA reads as TGCGCCAGCAGTAAGGACAGGGGGCCAGAGGAGACCCAGTACTTC. This translates into CASSKDRGPEETQYF.

This clone was counted once. The V call is TRBV28, the J call TRBJ1-2; D not certain. This CDR3 region has 17 residues. With 3 bases removed from V and 4 bases from J, the gap between germline ends came to 21 bases. From germline, CDR1 is MDHEN and CDR2 SYDVKM. The CDR3 region is CASSFINGRTRGYGYTF. The CDR3 DNA reads TGTGCCAGCAGTTTTATTAACGGCAGGACGCGAGGCTATGGCTACACCTTC.

The chain links TRBV27 to TRBJ2-7; a possible D gene is TRBD2 (5 bases). This CDR3 is 14 amino acids long. Germline CDR1 MNHEY, CDR2 SMNVEV (reference sequence). The V and J ends lost 6 bases and 4 bases respectively, with 16 bases between them. CDR3 residues: CASRMNWRVYEQYF. The CDR3 DNA reads as TGTGCCAGCAGGATGAACTGGCGGGTATACGAGCAGTACTTC.

The gene calls are TRBV18 and TRBJ2-1, with unresolved D. Per the germline V gene, CDR1 is KGHSH and CDR2 is LQKENI. This CDR3 has 16 amino acids. V gave up 2 bases and J gave up 9 bases, with 20 bases separating them. The CDR3 spells CASSPGSPSSLGEQFF. In DNA form, the CDR3 reads TGTGCCAGCTCACCAGGTTCTCCCTCCAGTCTAGGTGAGCAGTTCTTC.

This clone was counted only a few times. This chain joins TRBV7-8 and TRBJ2-3; either TRBD1 or TRBD2 may fit D (5 bases each). Trimming stripped 1 base from V and 4 bases from J, with 6 bases between. Germline V gives CDR1 SGHVS, CDR2 FQNEAQ. This CDR3 has 13 amino acids. DNA of the CDR3: TGTGCCAGCAGCTTAGGAGGGGCAGATACGCAGTATTTT. Its protein is CASSLGGADTQYF. Based on the CDR3 plus reference TRBV7-8 and TRBJ2-3, the full variable domain is GAGVSQSPRYKVAKRGQDVALRCDPISGHVSLFWYQQALGQGPEFLTYFQNEAQLDKSGLPSDRFFAERPEGSVSTLKIQRTQQEDSAVYLCASSLGGADTQYFGPGTRLTVL.

The chain carries TRBV7-9 and TRBJ2-7; D may be TRBD2 (5 bases). Germline CDR1 SEHNR, CDR2 FQNEAQ (reference sequence). The CDR3 length is 13 residues. V gave up 5 bases and J gave up 6 bases, with 14 bases separating them. CDR3 protein: CASSPPVGSEQYF. CDR3 sequence (DNA): TGTGCCAGCAGCCCGCCCGTGGGGAGCGAGCAGTACTTC.

V usage is TRBV5-1 and J usage is TRBJ2-3; perhaps D is TRBD1 or TRBD2 (5 bases each). The CDR3 length is 14 residues. Trimming took 6 bases from V and 3 from J, leaving 14 bases between them. Germline V gene sequence: CDR1 SGHRS, CDR2 YFSETQ. The CDR3 sequence is CASKSGPGTDTQYF. The CDR3 nucleotides are TGCGCCAGCAAGTCGGGGCCCGGGACAGATACGCAGTATTTT.

The chain combines TRBV18 with TRBJ1-2; 8 bases agree with TRBD1. Per germline, CDR1 KGHSH and CDR2 LQKENI. V trimming: 3 bases; J trimming: 13 bases; junction bases outside the gene matches: 16. The CDR3 totals 15 residues. The CDR3 DNA is TGTGCCAGCTCACCGACAGGGGAACTTGCCTATGGGCTCACCTTC. Its translation: CASSPTGELAYGLTF.

V and J are TRBV5-1 and TRBJ2-2; D is unresolved. Trimming took off 7 bases at V and 5 bases at J, with 12 bases between the two ends. This CDR3 has 13 amino acids. The germline CDR1 and CDR2 sequences are SGHRS and YFSETQ. The chain's CDR3 is CASSPDATGELFF. As DNA, the CDR3 is TGCGCCAGCTCCCCTGACGCGACCGGGGAGCTGTTTTTT.

The chain combines TRBV20-1 with TRBJ2-1; D call uncertain. This CDR3 comprises 11 residues. V lost 5 bases, J lost 15 bases, and 17 bases lay in between. CDR1 DFQATT and CDR2 SNEGSKA come from the germline V gene (reference sequence). CDR3 nucleotides: TGCAGTGCTTTTTTGGACCAGCGCTGGTTCTTC. This translates into CSAFLDQRWFF.

V and J are TRBV19 and TRBJ2-1; D remains ambiguous. V was shortened by 2 bases and J by 8 bases, with 7 bases between the two germline ends. The CDR3 length is 12 residues. CDR1 and CDR2 (germline): LNHDA, SQIVND (reference sequence). The CDR3 DNA follows: TGTGCCAGTAGTATAAAAATAGATGAGCAGTTCTTC. Protein product: CASSIKIDEQFF.

J is TRBJ1-2 and V is TRBV5-6; 7 bases are a match to TRBD1. Germline assignment: CDR1 SGHDT and CDR2 YYEEEE. The CDR3 loop spans 13 amino acids. The ends lost 4 bases at V and 4 bases at J; junction bases unmatched: 4. CDR3 region: CASSPGQPYGYTF. CDR3 nucleotide sequence: TGTGCCAGCAGCCCGGGACAGCCCTATGGCTACACCTTC. The complete variable domain, with remaining parts taken from reference TRBV5-6 and TRBJ1-2, reads DAGVTQSPTHLIKTRGQQVTLRCSPKSGHDTVSWYQQALGQGPQFIFQYYEEEERQRGNFPDRFSGHQFPNYSSELNVNALLLGDSALYLCASSPGQPYGYTFGSGTRLTVV.

The chain is built from TRBV11-3 and TRBJ2-5, with 9 bases that match TRBD2. With 3 bases clipped from V and 5 bases from J, the junction kept 7 bases outside the gene matches. Per germline, CDR1 SGHNT and CDR2 YENEEA. This CDR3 is 15 amino acids long. As DNA, the CDR3 is TGTGCCAGCAGCTTGGCTAGCGGGGCGGGGGAGACCCAGTACTTC. It translates to CASSLASGAGETQYF. The full variable domain, rest sourced from reference TRBV11-3 and TRBJ2-5, is EAGVVQSPRYKIIEKKQPVAFWCNPISGHNTLYWYLQNLGQGPELLIRYENEEAVDDSQLPKDRFSAERLKGVDSTLKIQPAELGDSAVYLCASSLASGAGETQYFGPGTRLLVL.